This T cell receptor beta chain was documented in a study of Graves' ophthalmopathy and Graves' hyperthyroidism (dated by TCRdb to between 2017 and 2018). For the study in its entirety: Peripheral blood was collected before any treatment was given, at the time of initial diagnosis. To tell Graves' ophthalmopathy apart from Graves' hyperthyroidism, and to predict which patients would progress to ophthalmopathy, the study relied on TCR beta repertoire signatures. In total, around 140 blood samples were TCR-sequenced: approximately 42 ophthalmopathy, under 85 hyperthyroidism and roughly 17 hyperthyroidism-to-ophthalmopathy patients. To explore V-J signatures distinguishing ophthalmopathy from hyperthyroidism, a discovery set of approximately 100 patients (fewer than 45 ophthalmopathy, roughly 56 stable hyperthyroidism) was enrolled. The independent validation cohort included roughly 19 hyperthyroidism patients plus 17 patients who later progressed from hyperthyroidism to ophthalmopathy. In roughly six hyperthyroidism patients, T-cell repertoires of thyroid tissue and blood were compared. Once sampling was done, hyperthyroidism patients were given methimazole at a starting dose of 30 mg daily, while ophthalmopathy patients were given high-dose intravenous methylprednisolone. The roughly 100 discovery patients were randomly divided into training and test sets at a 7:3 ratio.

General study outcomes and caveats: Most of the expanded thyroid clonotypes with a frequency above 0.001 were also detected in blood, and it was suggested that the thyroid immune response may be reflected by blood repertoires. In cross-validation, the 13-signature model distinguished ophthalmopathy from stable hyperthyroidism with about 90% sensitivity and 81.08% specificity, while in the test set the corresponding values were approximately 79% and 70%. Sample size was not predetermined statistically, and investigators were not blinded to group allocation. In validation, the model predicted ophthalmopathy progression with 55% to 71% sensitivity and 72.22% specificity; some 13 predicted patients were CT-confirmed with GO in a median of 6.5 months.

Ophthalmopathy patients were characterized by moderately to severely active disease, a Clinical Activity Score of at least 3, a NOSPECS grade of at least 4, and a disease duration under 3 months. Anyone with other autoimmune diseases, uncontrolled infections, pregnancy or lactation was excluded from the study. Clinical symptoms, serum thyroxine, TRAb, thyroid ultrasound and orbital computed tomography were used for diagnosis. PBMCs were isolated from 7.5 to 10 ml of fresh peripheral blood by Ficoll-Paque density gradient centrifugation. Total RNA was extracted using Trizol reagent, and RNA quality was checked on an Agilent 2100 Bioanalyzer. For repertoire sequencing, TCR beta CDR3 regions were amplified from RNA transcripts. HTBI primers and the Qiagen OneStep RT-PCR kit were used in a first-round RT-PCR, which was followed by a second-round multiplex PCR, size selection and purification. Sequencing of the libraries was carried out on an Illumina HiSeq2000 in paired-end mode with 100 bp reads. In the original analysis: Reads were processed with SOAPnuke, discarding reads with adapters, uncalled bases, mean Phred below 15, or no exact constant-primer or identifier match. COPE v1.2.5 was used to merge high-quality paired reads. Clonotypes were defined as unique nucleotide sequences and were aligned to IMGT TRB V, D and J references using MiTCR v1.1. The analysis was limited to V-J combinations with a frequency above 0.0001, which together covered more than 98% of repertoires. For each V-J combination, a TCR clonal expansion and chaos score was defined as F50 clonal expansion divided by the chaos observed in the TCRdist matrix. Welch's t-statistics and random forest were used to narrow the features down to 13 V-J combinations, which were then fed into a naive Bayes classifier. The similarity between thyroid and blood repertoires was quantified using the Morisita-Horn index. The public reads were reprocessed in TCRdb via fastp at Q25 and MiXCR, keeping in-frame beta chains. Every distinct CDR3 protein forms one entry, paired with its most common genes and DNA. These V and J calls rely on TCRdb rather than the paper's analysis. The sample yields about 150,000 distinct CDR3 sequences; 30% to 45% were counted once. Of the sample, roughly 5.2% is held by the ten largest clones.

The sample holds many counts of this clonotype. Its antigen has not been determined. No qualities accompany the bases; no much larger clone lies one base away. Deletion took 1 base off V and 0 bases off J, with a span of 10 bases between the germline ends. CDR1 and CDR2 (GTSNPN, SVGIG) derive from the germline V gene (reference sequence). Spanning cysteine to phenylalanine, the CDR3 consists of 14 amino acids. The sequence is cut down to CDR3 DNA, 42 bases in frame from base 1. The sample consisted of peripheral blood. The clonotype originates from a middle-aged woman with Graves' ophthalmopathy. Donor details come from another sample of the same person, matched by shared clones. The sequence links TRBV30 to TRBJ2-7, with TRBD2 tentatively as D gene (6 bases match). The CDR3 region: CAWSGRRDSYEQYF. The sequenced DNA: TGTGCCTGGAGTGGGCGGCGGGACTCCTACGAGCAGTACTTC.